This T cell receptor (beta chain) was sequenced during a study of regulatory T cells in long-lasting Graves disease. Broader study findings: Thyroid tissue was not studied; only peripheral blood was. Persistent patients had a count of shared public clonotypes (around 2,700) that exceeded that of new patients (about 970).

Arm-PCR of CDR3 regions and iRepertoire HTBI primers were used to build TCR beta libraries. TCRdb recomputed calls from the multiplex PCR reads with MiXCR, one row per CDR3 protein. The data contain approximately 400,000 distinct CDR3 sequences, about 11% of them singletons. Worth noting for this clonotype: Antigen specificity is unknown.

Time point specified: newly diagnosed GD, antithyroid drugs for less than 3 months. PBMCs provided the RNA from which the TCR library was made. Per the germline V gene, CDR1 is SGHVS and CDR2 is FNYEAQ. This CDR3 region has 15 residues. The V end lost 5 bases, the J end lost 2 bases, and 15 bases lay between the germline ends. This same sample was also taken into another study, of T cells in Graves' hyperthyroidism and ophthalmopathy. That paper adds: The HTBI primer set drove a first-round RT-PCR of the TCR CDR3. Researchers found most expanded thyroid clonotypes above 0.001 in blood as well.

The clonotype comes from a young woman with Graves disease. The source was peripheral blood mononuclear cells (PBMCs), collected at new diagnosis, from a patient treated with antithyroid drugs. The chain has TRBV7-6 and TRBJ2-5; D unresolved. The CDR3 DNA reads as TGTGCCAGCAGCCTTATGGGCTCAAAACAAGAGACCCAGTACTTC. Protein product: CASSLMGSKQETQYF. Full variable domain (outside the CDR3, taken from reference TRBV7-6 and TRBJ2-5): GAGVSQSPRYKVTKRGQDVALRCDPISGHVSLYWYRQALGQGPEFLTYFNYEAQQDKSGLPNDRFSAERPEGSISTLTIQRTEQRDSAMYRCASSLMGSKQETQYFGPGTRLLVL.